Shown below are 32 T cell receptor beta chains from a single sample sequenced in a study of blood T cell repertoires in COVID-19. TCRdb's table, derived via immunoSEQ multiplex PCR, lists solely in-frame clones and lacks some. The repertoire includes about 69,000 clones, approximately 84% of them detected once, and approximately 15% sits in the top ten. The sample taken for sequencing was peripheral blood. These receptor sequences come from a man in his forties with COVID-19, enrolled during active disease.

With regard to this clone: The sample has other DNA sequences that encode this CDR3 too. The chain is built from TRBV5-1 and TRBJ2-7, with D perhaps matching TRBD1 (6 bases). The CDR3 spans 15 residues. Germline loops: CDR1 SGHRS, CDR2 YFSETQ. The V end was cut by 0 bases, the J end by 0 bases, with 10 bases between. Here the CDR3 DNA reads TGCGCCAGCAGCTTGGGCGGACAGAGCTCCTACGAGCAGTACTTC. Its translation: CASSLGGQSSYEQYF. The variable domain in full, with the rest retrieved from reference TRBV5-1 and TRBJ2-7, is KAGVTQTPRYLIKTRGQQVTLSCSPISGHRSVSWYQQTPGQGLQFLFEYFSETQRNKGNFPGRFSGRQFSNSRSEMNVSTLELGDSALYLCASSLGGQSSYEQYFGPGTRLTVT.

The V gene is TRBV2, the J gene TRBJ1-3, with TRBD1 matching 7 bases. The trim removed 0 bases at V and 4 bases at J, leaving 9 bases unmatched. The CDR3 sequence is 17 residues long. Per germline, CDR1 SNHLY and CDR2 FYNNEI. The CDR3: CASSEADRRRSGNTIYF. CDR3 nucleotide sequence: TGTGCCAGCAGTGAAGCGGACAGGAGGAGGTCCGGAAACACCATATATTTT.

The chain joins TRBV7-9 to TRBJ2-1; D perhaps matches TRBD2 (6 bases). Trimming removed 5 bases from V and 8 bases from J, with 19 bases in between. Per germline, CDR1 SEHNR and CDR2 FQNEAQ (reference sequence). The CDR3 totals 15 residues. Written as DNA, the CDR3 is TGTGCCAGCAGCCTCCGGGACTCTTTAGCCGATGAGCAGTTCTTC. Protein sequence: CASSLRDSLADEQFF.

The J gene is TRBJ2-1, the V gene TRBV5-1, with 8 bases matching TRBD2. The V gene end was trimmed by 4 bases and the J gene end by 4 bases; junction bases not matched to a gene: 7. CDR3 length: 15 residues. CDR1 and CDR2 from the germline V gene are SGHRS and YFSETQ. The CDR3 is CASSTPGGLYNEQFF. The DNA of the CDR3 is TGCGCCAGCAGCACACCGGGGGGGCTGTACAATGAGCAGTTCTTC.

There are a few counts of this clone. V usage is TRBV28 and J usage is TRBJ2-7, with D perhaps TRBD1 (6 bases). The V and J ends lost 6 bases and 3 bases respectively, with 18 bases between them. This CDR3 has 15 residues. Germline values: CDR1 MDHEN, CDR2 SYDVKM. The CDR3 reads CASRDEGQLYYEQYF. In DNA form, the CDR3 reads TGTGCCAGCAGGGACGAAGGACAGCTTTACTACGAGCAGTACTTC.

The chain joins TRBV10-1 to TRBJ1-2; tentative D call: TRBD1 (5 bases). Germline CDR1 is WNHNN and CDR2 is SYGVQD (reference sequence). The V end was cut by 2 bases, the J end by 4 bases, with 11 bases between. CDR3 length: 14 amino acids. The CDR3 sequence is CASSEAGISYGYTF. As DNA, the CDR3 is TGCGCCAGCAGTGAGGCAGGGATAAGCTATGGCTACACCTTC.

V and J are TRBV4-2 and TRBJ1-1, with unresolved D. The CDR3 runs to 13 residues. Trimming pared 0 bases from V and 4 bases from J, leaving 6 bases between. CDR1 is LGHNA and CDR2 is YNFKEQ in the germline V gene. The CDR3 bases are TGTGCCAGCAGCCAAGAGGGAGGCACTGAAGCTTTCTTT. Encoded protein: CASSQEGGTEAFF.

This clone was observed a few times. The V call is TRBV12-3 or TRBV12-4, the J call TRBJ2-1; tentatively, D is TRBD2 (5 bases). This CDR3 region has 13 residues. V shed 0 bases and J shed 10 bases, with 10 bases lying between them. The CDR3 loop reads CASSLAEDSEQFF. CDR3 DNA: TGTGCCAGCAGTTTAGCCGAGGACTCGGAGCAGTTCTTC.

The CDR3 DNA reads as TGTGCCAGCAGCCCTAGCGGACAGGGCACTGAAGCTTTCTTT. Translation gives CASSPSGQGTEAFF. V usage is TRBV14 and J usage is TRBJ1-1; 8 bases agree with TRBD1. CDR3 size: 14 residues. After removal of 4 bases from V and 4 bases from J, the junction contained 5 bases not matched to a gene. Germline V CDR1 and CDR2: SGHDN, FVKESK.

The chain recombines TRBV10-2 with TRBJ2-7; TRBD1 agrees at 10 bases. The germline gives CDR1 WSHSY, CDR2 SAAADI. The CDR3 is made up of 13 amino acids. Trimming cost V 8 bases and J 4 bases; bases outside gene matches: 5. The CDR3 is CASRQGAGYEQYF. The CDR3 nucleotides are TGCGCCAGCCGACAGGGGGCAGGGTACGAGCAGTACTTC.

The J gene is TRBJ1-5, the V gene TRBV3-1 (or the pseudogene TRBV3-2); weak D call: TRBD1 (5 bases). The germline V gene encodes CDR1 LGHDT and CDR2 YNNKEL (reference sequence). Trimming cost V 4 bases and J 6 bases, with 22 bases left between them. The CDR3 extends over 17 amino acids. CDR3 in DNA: TGTGCCAGCAGCCCCCGCCCCGGGGGGATCGGCACTCAGCCCCAGCATTTT. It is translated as CASSPRPGGIGTQPQHF.

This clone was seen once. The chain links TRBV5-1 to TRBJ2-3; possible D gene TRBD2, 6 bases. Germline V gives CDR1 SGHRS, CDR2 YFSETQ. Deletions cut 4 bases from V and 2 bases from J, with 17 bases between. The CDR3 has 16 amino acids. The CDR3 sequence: CASSIAVAEATDTQYF. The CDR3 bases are TGCGCCAGCAGCATAGCGGTAGCGGAGGCCACAGATACGCAGTATTTT.

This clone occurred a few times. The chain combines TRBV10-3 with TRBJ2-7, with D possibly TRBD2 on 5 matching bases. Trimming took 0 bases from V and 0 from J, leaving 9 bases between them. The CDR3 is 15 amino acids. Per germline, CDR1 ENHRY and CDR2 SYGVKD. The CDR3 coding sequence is TGTGCCATCAGTGAGTCTAAGAGGGTCTCCTACGAGCAGTACTTC. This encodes CAISESKRVSYEQYF.

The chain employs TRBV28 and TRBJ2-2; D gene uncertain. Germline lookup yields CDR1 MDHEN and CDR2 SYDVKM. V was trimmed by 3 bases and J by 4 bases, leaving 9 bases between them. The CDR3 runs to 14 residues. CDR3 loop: CASSFQARTGELFF. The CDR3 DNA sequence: TGTGCCAGCAGTTTTCAAGCCCGCACCGGGGAGCTGTTTTTT.

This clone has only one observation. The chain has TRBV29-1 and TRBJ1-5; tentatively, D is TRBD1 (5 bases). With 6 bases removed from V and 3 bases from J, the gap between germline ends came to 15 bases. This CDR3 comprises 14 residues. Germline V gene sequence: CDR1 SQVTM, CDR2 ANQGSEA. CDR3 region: CSVPDITDNQPQHF. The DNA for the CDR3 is TGCAGCGTGCCGGACATAACTGACAATCAGCCCCAGCATTTT.

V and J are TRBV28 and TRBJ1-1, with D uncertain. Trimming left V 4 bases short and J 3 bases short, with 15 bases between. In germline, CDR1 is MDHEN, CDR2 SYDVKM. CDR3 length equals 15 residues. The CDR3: CASSSSGKGDTEAFF. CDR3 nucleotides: TGTGCCAGCAGTTCTTCCGGGAAGGGAGACACTGAAGCTTTCTTT.

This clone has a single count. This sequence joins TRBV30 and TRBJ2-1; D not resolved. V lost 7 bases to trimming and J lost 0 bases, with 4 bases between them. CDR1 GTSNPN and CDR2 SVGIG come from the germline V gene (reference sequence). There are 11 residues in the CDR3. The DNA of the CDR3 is TGTGCCTTCCTCTCCTACAATGAGCAGTTCTTC. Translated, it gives CAFLSYNEQFF.

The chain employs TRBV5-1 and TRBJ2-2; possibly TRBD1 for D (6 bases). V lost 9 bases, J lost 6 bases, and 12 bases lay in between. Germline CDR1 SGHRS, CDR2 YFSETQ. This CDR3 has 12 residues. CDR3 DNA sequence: TGCGCCACCCCAGACAGGTCCGGGGAGCTGTTTTTT. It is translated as CATPDRSGELFF.

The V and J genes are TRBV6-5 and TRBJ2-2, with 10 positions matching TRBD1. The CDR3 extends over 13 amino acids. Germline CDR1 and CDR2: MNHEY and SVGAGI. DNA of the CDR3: TGTGGCGGACAGGGGGAAAACACCGGGGAGCTGTTTTTT. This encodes CGGQGENTGELFF.

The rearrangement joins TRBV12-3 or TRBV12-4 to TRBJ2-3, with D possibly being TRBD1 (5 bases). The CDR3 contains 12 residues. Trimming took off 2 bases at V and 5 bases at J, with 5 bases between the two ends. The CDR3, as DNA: TGTGCCAGCAGTTTAAGGGGAGATACGCAGTATTTT. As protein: CASSLRGDTQYF.

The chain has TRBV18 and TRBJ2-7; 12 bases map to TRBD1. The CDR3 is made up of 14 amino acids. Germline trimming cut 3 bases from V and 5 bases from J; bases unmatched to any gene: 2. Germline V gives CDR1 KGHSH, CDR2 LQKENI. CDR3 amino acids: CASSPGQGANEQYF. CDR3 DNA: TGTGCCAGCTCACCGGGACAGGGGGCGAACGAGCAGTACTTC.

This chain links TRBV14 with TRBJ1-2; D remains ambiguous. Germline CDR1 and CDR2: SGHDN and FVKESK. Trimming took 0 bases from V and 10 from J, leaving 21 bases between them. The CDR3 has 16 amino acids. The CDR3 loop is CASSQDPRPAIADYTF. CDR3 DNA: TGTGCCAGCAGCCAAGATCCCCGGCCCGCCATTGCGGACTACACCTTC.

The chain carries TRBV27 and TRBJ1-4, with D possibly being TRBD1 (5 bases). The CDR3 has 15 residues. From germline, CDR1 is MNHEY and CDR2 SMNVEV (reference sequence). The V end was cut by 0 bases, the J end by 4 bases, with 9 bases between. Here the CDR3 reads CASSLSGRVNEKLFF. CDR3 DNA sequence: TGTGCCAGCAGTTTATCGGGGCGCGTTAATGAAAAACTGTTTTTT.

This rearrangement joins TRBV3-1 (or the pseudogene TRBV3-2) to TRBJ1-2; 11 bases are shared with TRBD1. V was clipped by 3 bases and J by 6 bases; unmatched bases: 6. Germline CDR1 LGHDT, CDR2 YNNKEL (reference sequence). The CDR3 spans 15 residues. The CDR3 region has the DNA TGTGCCAGCAGCCACGAGGACAGGGGGCTGCATGGCTACACCTTC. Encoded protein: CASSHEDRGLHGYTF.

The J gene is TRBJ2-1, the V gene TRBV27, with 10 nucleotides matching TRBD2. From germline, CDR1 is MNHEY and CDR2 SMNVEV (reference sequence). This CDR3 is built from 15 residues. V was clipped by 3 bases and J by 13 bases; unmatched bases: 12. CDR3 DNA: TGTGCCAGCAGTTTCGAGATAGCGGGGGGTAACGTTCAGTTCTTC. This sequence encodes CASSFEIAGGNVQFF.

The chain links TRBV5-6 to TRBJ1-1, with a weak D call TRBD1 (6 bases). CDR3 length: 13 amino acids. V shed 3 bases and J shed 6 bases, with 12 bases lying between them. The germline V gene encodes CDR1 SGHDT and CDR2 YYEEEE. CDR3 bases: TGTGCCAGCAGCTACGGGACATATCCTGAAGCTTTCTTT. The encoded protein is CASSYGTYPEAFF.

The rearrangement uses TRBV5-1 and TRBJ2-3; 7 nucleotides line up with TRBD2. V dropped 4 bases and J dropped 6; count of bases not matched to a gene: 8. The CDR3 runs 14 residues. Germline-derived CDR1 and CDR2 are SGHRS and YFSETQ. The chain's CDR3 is CASSPTSTGDTQYF. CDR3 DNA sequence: TGCGCCAGCAGCCCGACTAGCACGGGCGATACGCAGTATTTT.

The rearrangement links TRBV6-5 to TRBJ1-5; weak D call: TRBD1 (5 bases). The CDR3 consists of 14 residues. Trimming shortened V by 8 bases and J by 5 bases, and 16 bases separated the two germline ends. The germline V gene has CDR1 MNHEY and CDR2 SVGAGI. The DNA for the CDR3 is TGTGCCAGCGCCAGGCAGGGTAACGATCAGCCCCAGCATTTT. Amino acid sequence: CASARQGNDQPQHF.

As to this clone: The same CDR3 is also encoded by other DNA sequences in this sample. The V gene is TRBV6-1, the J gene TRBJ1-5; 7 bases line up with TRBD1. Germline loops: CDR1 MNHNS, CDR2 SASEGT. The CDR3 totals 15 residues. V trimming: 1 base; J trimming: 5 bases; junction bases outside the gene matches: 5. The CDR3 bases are TGTGCCAGCAGTGAAGTTCGACAGGGCGATCAGCCCCAGCATTTT. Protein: CASSEVRQGDQPQHF.

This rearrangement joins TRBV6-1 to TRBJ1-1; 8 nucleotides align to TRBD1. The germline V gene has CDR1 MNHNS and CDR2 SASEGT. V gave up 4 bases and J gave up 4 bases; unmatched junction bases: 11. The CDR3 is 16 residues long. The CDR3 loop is CASSGRPNTGGTEAFF. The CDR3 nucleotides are TGTGCCAGCAGTGGCCGCCCTAATACAGGGGGCACTGAAGCTTTCTTT.

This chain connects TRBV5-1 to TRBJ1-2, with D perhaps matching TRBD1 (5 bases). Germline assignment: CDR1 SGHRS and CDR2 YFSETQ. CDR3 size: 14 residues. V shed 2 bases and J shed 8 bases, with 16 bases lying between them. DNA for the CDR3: TGCGCCAGCAGCTTACAGGCCTTGGGTGAGGGCTACACCTTC. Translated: CASSLQALGEGYTF.

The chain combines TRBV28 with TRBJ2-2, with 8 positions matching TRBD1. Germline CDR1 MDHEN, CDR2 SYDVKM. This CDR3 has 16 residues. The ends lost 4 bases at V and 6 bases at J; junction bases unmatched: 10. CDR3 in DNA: TGTGCCAGCAGTTGGGGGTCGGGGACAGGTGCCGGGGAGCTGTTTTTT. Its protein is CASSWGSGTGAGELFF.